The 10 T cell receptor beta chains listed next were all sequenced from one sample in a study of T cell responses to AZD1222 COVID-19 vaccine. Measured with immunoSEQ multiplex PCR; TCRdb has only the in-frame clones, and not every one. The sample carries 90,000 to 150,000 clones, around 90% recorded once. Specimen: peripheral blood, collected on day 0 of AZD1222 vaccination. These TCRs come from an adult in good health.

For this clone: In the same sample, other DNA sequences code for this CDR3. The chain employs TRBV5-4 and TRBJ1-2; no reliable D call. The V and J ends lost 4 bases and 2 bases respectively, with 9 bases between them. From germline, CDR1 is SGHNT and CDR2 YYREEE (reference sequence). The CDR3 is made up of 13 amino acids. The CDR3 region is CASSLDGNYGYTF. As DNA, the CDR3 is TGTGCCAGCAGCCTGGATGGGAACTATGGCTACACCTTC. Complete variable domain (other parts from reference TRBV5-4 and TRBJ1-2): ETGVTQSPTHLIKTRGQQVTLRCSSQSGHNTVSWYQQALGQGPQFIFQYYREEENGRGNFPPRFSGLQFPNYSSELNVNALELDDSALYLCASSLDGNYGYTFGSGTRLTVV.

DNA for the CDR3: TGTGCCAGCTCACCAACTAGGACAGATCACACCATATATTTT. This translates into CASSPTRTDHTIYF. The gene calls are TRBV18 and TRBJ1-3; a weak D match, TRBD1 (6 bases). The CDR3 sequence is 14 residues long. The germline V gene has CDR1 KGHSH and CDR2 LQKENI. The ends were cut back, 2 bases at V and 8 bases at J, with 13 bases in the middle.

This rearrangement joins TRBV6-5 to TRBJ1-5; D is perhaps TRBD1 (6 bases). The CDR3 length is 15 residues. The germline CDR1 and CDR2 sequences are MNHEY and SVGAGI. V lost 8 bases, J lost 3 bases, and 17 bases lay in between. The CDR3 reads CASSQDRGDNQPQHF. The CDR3 nucleotides read TGTGCCAGCTCTCAGGACAGAGGTGACAATCAGCCCCAGCATTTT.

V and J are TRBV28 and TRBJ1-1, with D hard to call. Germline CDR1 reads MDHEN; CDR2 reads SYDVKM. Trimming shortened V by 2 bases and J by 3 bases, and 13 bases separated the two germline ends. The CDR3 consists of 15 residues. CDR3 sequence: CASSLRPAPDTEAFF. The CDR3 coding sequence is TGTGCCAGCAGTTTACGGCCGGCCCCGGACACTGAAGCTTTCTTT.

The V gene is TRBV27, the J gene TRBJ1-1; weak D call: TRBD1 (6 bases). V dropped 6 bases and J dropped 4 bases, with 15 bases sitting between them. The germline CDR1 and CDR2 sequences are MNHEY and SMNVEV (reference sequence). CDR3 length: 14 residues. As DNA, the CDR3 is TGTGCCAGCAGGCAAAACAGGGTAAGCACTGAAGCTTTCTTT. Its protein product is CASRQNRVSTEAFF.

CDR3 residues: CASSSASGHPNEQFF. CDR3 bases: TGCGCCAGCAGCTCCGCTAGCGGACACCCCAATGAGCAGTTCTTC. This chain joins TRBV5-1 and TRBJ2-1, with 7 nucleotides matching TRBD2. The V segment lost 3 bases and the J segment 6 bases; nucleotides outside the gene matches: 9. This CDR3 is built from 15 residues. In germline, CDR1 is SGHRS, CDR2 YFSETQ.

V is TRBV15 and J is TRBJ1-6, with D maybe TRBD1 (5 bases). This CDR3 has 15 residues. Trimming removed 1 base at V and 7 bases at J, with 11 bases between. Germline V gene sequence: CDR1 LNHNV, CDR2 YYDKDF (reference sequence). CDR3 loop: CATSRGKGRNSPLHF. The CDR3 nucleotides are TGTGCCACCAGCAGAGGGAAGGGGAGGAATTCACCCCTCCACTTT.

This clone came up once. This sequence joins TRBV19 and TRBJ1-2, with TRBD1 as a possible D gene (6 bases). The CDR3 contains 14 residues. V lost 9 bases to trimming and J lost 4 bases, with 18 bases between them. Germline V gene data show CDR1 as LNHDA and CDR2 as SQIVND (reference sequence). CDR3 in DNA: TGTGCCAGCTCCCAGGACAGCGCCCTCTATGGCTACACCTTC. Translating it yields CASSQDSALYGYTF.

The chain is built from TRBV6-4 and TRBJ1-1; 8 bases line up with TRBD1. The V gene end was trimmed by 6 bases and the J gene end by 2 bases; junction bases not matched to a gene: 5. Germline V gene sequence: CDR1 MRHNA, CDR2 SNTAGT. The CDR3 contains 14 residues. In DNA form, the CDR3 reads TGTGCCAGCAGAGAGGGACAGGTTAACACTGAAGCTTTCTTT. Amino acids: CASREGQVNTEAFF.

The chain recombines TRBV30 with TRBJ1-6; D might be TRBD1 (6 bases). V dropped 2 bases and J dropped 8 bases, with 16 bases sitting between them. Germline V CDR1 and CDR2: GTSNPN, SVGIG (reference sequence). The CDR3 contains 15 residues. The CDR3 here is CAWSFWGRGYSPLHF. In DNA form, the CDR3 reads TGTGCCTGGAGTTTCTGGGGGCGCGGGTATTCACCCCTCCACTTT. Looking up the rest from reference TRBV30 and TRBJ1-6 gives the full variable domain: SQTIHQWPATLVQPVGSPLSLECTVEGTSNPNLYWYRQAAGRGLQLLFYSVGIGQISSEVPQNLSASRPQDRQFILSSKKLLLSDSGFYLCAWSFWGRGYSPLHFGNGTRLTVT.